These T cell receptor beta chains were read from a single sample in a study of chemoradiotherapy in HPV16-positive cancers. Only in-frame clones appear in the TCRdb table, and some are missing; sequencing was by immunoSEQ multiplex PCR. The repertoire holds 2,000 to 2,500 clones, with 65% to 85% as singletons. The sample was gathered from a patient who underwent chemoradiotherapy. These receptors were obtained from a human donor with HPV-associated anogenital cancer. Both conserved end residues are part of each CDR3. The D gene is left open where the match is weak. The size field is filled for only some rows; it gives once, few, many or a size class.

.	TRBV11-3	15	TRBJ1-6	.	CASSSASSYNSPLHF	TGTGCCAGCAGCTCAGCGAGCTCCTATAATTCACCCCTCCACTTT
.	TRBV7-9	15	TRBJ1-2	TRBD1	CASSWAGQGAVGYTF	TGTGCCAGCAGCTGGGCGGGACAGGGGGCGGTTGGCTACACCTTC
.	TRBV25-1	15	TRBJ2-2	.	CASSPLGANTGELFF	TGTGCCAGCAGCCCCCTCGGGGCGAACACCGGGGAGCTGTTTTTT
.	TRBV5-1	16	TRBJ1-5	.	CASSLDGSYSNQPQHF	TGCGCCAGCAGCTTGGATGGCAGCTATAGCAATCAGCCCCAGCATTTT
few	TRBV4-3	16	TRBJ1-4	.	CASSQDRFPQWEKLFF	TGCGCCAGCAGCCAGGACCGATTCCCCCAGTGGGAAAAACTGTTTTTT
.	TRBV28	14	TRBJ1-3	.	CASSFGGAGNTIYF	TGTGCCAGCAGTTTCGGGGGGGCTGGAAACACCATATATTTT
.	TRBV6-1	15	TRBJ2-3	TRBD2	CASQGVAGGTDTQYF	TGTGCCAGCCAGGGAGTAGCGGGGGGCACAGATACGCAGTATTTT
.	TRBV5-6	17	TRBJ1-2	.	CASSLRSRVYQGYGYTF	TGTGCCAGCAGCTTGCGTTCCCGGGTGTATCAGGGGTATGGCTACACCTTC
.	TRBV7-8	17	TRBJ2-6	TRBD1	CASSWDRESSGANVLTF	TGTGCCAGCAGCTGGGACAGGGAATCTTCTGGGGCCAACGTCCTGACTTTC
.	TRBV28	16	TRBJ2-4	.	CASSLQGKGAKNIQYF	TGTGCCAGCAGTTTGCAGGGGAAGGGGGCCAAAAACATTCAGTACTTC
.	TRBV5-6	13	TRBJ2-7	.	CASSPRGYDEQYF	TGTGCCAGCAGCCCCCGAGGGTATGACGAGCAGTACTTC
.	TRBV7-2	11	TRBJ2-1	.	CASSLDNEQFF	TGTGCCAGCAGCTTGGACAATGAGCAGTTCTTC
.	TRBV19	14	TRBJ2-1	.	CASSLITTGNEQFF	TGTGCCAGTAGTCTTATTACGACAGGCAATGAGCAGTTCTTC
few	TRBV29-1	10	TRBJ2-1	.	CSVAWDEQFF	TGCAGCGTTGCGTGGGATGAGCAGTTCTTC
.	TRBV9	15	TRBJ2-1	TRBD1	CASSLGQGAGNEQFF	TGTGCCAGCAGCCTCGGACAGGGGGCGGGAAATGAGCAGTTCTTC
.	TRBV25-1	12	TRBJ1-1	.	CASIGDLAEAFF	TGTGCCAGCATAGGAGACTTAGCTGAAGCTTTCTTT
.	TRBV7-2	17	TRBJ1-1	TRBD1	CASSSPWDRWDNTEAFF	TGTGCCAGCAGCTCACCCTGGGACAGGTGGGACAACACTGAAGCTTTCTTT
.	TRBV14	15	TRBJ2-1	.	CASSPGLSSYNEQFF	TGTGCCAGCAGCCCGGGACTTTCCTCCTACAATGAGCAGTTCTTC
.	TRBV6-4	16	TRBJ1-2	.	CASSDSAGPANYGYTF	TGTGCCAGCAGTGACTCGGCAGGGCCCGCGAACTATGGCTACACCTTC
.	TRBV11-2	12	TRBJ1-1	.	CASGTMNTEAFF	TGTGCCAGCGGAACCATGAACACTGAAGCTTTCTTT
.	TRBV7-2	14	TRBJ2-5	TRBD2	CASSPATSRETQYF	TGTGCCAGCAGCCCCGCGACTAGCCGGGAGACCCAGTACTTC
few	TRBV4-1	12	TRBJ2-1	.	CASSQGGNEQFF	TGCGCCAGCAGCCAAGGGGGCAATGAGCAGTTCTTC
.	TRBV7-2	14	TRBJ2-7	TRBD1	CASSRDRGVHEQYF	TGTGCCAGCAGCCGGGACAGGGGTGTCCACGAGCAGTACTTC
.	TRBV19	13	TRBJ2-1	.	CASIGPQGHEQFF	TGTGCCAGTATTGGGCCCCAAGGTCATGAGCAGTTCTTC
.	TRBV6-6	14	TRBJ2-5	.	CASEDTSTSETQYF	TGTGCCAGCGAGGATACTTCTACCTCGGAGACCCAGTACTTC
.	TRBV5-1	14	TRBJ2-5	.	CATTVVERQETQYF	TGCGCCACCACTGTAGTGGAGCGGCAAGAGACCCAGTACTTC
once	TRBV7-2	16	TRBJ2-3	TRBD2	CASRGPGLAGVGTQYF	TGTGCCAGCAGGGGTCCGGGACTAGCGGGAGTAGGTACGCAGTATTTT
.	TRBV2	16	TRBJ2-5	TRBD2	CASSGASGTPGETQYF	TGTGCCAGCAGTGGGGCTAGCGGGACCCCCGGGGAGACCCAGTACTTC
few	TRBV10-3	15	TRBJ2-7	TRBD2	CAISEGLAGSYEQYF	TGTGCCATCAGTGAAGGACTAGCGGGAAGCTACGAGCAGTACTTC
.	TRBV30	13	TRBJ1-6	.	CAWTLGYNSPLHF	TGTGCCTGGACCCTGGGGTATAATTCACCCCTCCACTTT
.	TRBV19	16	TRBJ2-3	.	CASSILGGILTDTQYF	TGTGCCAGTAGTATATTGGGGGGAATCCTCACAGATACGCAGTATTTT
.	TRBV20-1	11	TRBJ2-3	.	CSAHKADTQYF	TGCAGTGCTCATAAGGCAGATACGCAGTATTTT
.	TRBV7-3	14	TRBJ2-2	.	CASSYQRGVGELFF	TGTGCCAGCAGCTACCAGAGGGGTGTAGGGGAGCTGTTTTTT
.	TRBV14	15	TRBJ1-1	.	CASSHNDWPGTEAFF	TGTGCCAGCAGCCACAACGACTGGCCGGGGACTGAAGCTTTCTTT
few	TRBV9	12	TRBJ2-7	.	CASSGLTYEQYF	TGTGCCAGCAGCGGGTTAACCTACGAGCAGTACTTC
few	TRBV7-9	13	TRBJ1-2	.	CASSFTGFYGYTF	TGTGCCAGCAGCTTTACAGGGTTCTATGGCTACACCTTC
few	TRBV5-5	14	TRBJ2-3	.	CASSTEWGADTQYF	TGTGCCAGCAGCACCGAATGGGGGGCAGATACGCAGTATTTT
.	TRBV30	15	TRBJ2-7	.	CAWSVGGTVQYEQYF	TGTGCCTGGAGTGTAGGAGGGACAGTTCAGTACGAGCAGTACTTC
.	TRBV6-5	15	TRBJ2-5	.	CASSYRGRGGETQYF	TGTGCCAGCAGTTACAGGGGCAGGGGTGGTGAGACCCAGTACTTC
few	TRBV29-1	11	TRBJ2-1	.	CSALVNNEQFF	TGCAGCGCGTTAGTAAACAATGAGCAGTTCTTC
.	TRBV4-1	16	TRBJ2-2	.	CASSQRSGLNTGELFF	TGCGCCAGCAGCCAACGGTCAGGGCTGAACACCGGGGAGCTGTTTTTT
few	TRBV28	19	TRBJ1-1	.	CASSPITGPGSDMNTEAFF	TGTGCCAGCAGCCCTATAACGGGACCAGGGAGCGACATGAACACTGAAGCTTTCTTT
.	TRBV28	16	TRBJ2-6	.	CASRCPYGTGANVLTF	TGTGCCAGCAGGTGCCCATATGGGACTGGGGCCAACGTCCTGACTTTC
.	TRBV4-3	16	TRBJ2-7	.	CASSTDVAQRLHEQYF	TGCGCCAGCAGCACAGATGTGGCCCAGCGGTTACACGAGCAGTACTTC
.	TRBV19	15	TRBJ1-1	.	CASSIGPRRGTEAFF	TGTGCCAGTAGTATAGGCCCCCGCAGGGGCACTGAAGCTTTCTTT
.	TRBV10-3	15	TRBJ2-1	TRBD2	CAISVHSGTYNEQFF	TGTGCCATCAGTGTCCACAGCGGGACCTACAATGAGCAGTTCTTC
.	TRBV12-5	14	TRBJ1-4	TRBD1	CASGPGQGEIILFF	TGTGCTAGTGGTCCGGGACAGGGGGAAATAATACTGTTTTTT
.	TRBV5-4	13	TRBJ1-2	.	CASSFGTDYGYTF	TGTGCCAGCAGCTTCGGGACGGACTATGGCTACACCTTC
.	TRBV29-1	11	TRBJ2-7	TRBD2	CSVRAGGKQYF	TGCAGCGTTCGGGCGGGAGGTAAGCAGTACTTC
.	TRBV28	17	TRBJ2-2	.	CASSLFWQGGNSGELFF	TGTGCCAGCAGTTTATTCTGGCAGGGTGGAAATAGCGGGGAGCTGTTTTTT